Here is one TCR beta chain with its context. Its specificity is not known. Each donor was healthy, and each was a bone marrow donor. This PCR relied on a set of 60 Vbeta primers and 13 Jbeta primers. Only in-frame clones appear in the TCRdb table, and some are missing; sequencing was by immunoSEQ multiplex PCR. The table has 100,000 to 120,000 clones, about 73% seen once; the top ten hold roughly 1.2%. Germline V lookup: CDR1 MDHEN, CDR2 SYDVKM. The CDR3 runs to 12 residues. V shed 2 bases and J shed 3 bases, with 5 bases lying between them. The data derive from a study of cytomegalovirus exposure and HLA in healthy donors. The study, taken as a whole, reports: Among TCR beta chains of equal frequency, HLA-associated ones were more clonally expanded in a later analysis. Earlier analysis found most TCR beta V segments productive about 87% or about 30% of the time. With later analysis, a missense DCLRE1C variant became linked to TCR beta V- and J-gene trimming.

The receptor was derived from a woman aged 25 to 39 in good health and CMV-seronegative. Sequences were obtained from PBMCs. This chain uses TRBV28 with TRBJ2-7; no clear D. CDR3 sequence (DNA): TGTGCCAGCAGTTTACTAGACTACGAGCAGTACTTC. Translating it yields CASSLLDYEQYF.